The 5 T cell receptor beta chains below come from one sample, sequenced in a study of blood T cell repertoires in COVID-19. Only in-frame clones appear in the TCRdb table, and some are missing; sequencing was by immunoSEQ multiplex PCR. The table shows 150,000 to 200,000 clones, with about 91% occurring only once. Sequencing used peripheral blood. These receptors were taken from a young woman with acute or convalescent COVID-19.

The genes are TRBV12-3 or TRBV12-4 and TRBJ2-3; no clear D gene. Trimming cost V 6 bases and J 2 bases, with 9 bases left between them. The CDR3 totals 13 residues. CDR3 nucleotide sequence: TGTGCCAGCAGCCGTGGGCTCACAGATACGCAGTATTTT. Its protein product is CASSRGLTDTQYF.

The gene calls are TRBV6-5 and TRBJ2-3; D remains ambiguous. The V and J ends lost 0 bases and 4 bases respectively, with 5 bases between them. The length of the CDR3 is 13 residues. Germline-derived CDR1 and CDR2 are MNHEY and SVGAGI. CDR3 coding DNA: TGTGCCAGCAGTTACTCGGGCGCAGATACGCAGTATTTT. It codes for CASSYSGADTQYF.

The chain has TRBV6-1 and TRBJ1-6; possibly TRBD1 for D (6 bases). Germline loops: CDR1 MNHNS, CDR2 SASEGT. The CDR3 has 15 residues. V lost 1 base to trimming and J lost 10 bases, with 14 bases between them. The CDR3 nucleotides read TGTGCCAGCAGTGAAGTTCAGACAGGCCTCTCACCCCTCCACTTT. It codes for CASSEVQTGLSPLHF.

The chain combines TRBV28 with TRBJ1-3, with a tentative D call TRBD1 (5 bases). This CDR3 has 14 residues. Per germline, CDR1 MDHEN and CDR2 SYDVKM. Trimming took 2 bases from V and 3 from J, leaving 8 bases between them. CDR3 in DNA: TGTGCCAGCAGTTTAGGCAGGGTTGGAAACACCATATATTTT. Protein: CASSLGRVGNTIYF.

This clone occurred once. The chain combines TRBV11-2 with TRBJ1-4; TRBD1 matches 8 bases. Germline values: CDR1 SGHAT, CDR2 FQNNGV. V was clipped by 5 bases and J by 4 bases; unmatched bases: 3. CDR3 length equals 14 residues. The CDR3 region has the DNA TGTGCCAGCAGCCGGGACAGGCTTAATGAAAAACTGTTTTTT. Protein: CASSRDRLNEKLFF.